The 30 T cell receptor beta chains presented below share a single source sample, sequenced in a study of blood T cell repertoires in COVID-19. TCRdb's table, derived via immunoSEQ multiplex PCR, lists solely in-frame clones and lacks some. Of about 500,000 clones in the sample, 85% to 90% were seen once. The sample taken for sequencing was peripheral blood. The receptors here all came from a man younger than 35 with COVID-19, enrolled during active disease.

The chain links TRBV5-4 to TRBJ2-7; 10 bases map to TRBD2. The CDR3 contains 15 residues. CDR1 SGHNT and CDR2 YYREEE come from the germline V gene (reference sequence). J was trimmed by 2 bases and V by 2 bases; bases with no gene match: 4. CDR3 loop: CASSLSGGAAYEQYF. DNA for the CDR3: TGTGCCAGCAGCTTAAGCGGGGGGGCGGCCTACGAGCAGTACTTC. The variable domain in full, with the rest retrieved from reference TRBV5-4 and TRBJ2-7, is ETGVTQSPTHLIKTRGQQVTLRCSSQSGHNTVSWYQQALGQGPQFIFQYYREEENGRGNFPPRFSGLQFPNYSSELNVNALELDDSALYLCASSLSGGAAYEQYFGPGTRLTVT.

The chain uses TRBV7-2 and TRBJ2-7; 8 bases match TRBD2. The length of the CDR3 is 15 residues. After removal of 1 base from V and 6 bases from J, the junction contained 8 bases not matched to a gene. The germline V gene encodes CDR1 SGHTA and CDR2 FQGNSA. This CDR3 reads CASSLVAGGKLEQYF. CDR3 DNA: TGTGCCAGCAGCTTAGTGGCGGGGGGAAAGCTCGAGCAGTACTTC.

V is TRBV5-1 and J is TRBJ2-2, with 10 positions matching TRBD1. Germline values: CDR1 SGHRS, CDR2 YFSETQ. The V segment lost 5 bases and the J segment 5 bases; nucleotides outside the gene matches: 6. The CDR3 is 15 residues long. As DNA, the CDR3 is TGCGCCAGCAGACCCCGGACAGGGGGAACCGGGGAGCTGTTTTTT. Its protein product is CASRPRTGGTGELFF.

Here the CDR3 reads CASSLTSGRSDTQYF. For the CDR3, the DNA is TGTGCCAGCAGTTTGACTAGCGGAAGGTCAGATACGCAGTATTTT. The V gene is TRBV27, the J gene TRBJ2-3; 9 positions match TRBD2. CDR1 is MNHEY, CDR2 SMNVEV, per germline (reference sequence). The CDR3 spans 15 residues. After removal of 3 bases from V and 4 bases from J, the junction contained 5 bases not matched to a gene.

V is TRBV24-1 and J is TRBJ1-2; the D gene is possibly TRBD1 (6 bases). The CDR3 is 14 amino acids. In germline, CDR1 is KGHDR, CDR2 SFDVKD. Trimming took 4 bases from V and 7 from J, leaving 15 bases between them. This chain's CDR3 is CATSDRGDIRGYTF. CDR3 sequence (DNA): TGTGCCACCAGTGACAGAGGGGACATTCGTGGCTACACCTTC.

The chain couples TRBV24-1 to TRBJ2-7, with TRBD1 as a possible D gene (6 bases). V lost 12 bases and J lost 0, with 14 bases in between. In germline, CDR1 is KGHDR, CDR2 SFDVKD. The CDR3 runs to 13 residues. CDR3 sequence: CAVGDTSSYEQYF. CDR3 in DNA: TGTGCCGTAGGGGACACGAGCTCCTACGAGCAGTACTTC.

The rearrangement uses TRBV4-2 and TRBJ1-4; D is undetermined. The germline V gene has CDR1 LGHNA and CDR2 YNFKEQ. The CDR3 covers 12 residues. Deletions cut 6 bases from V and 4 bases from J, with 6 bases between. The CDR3 reads CASSRDNEKLFF. The DNA of the CDR3 is TGTGCCAGCAGTCGGGATAATGAAAAACTGTTTTTT.

This clone was seen more than once but under ten times. This chain uses TRBV28 with TRBJ1-2; D is uncertain. V gave up 5 bases and J gave up 4 bases, with 14 bases separating them. Germline CDR1 is MDHEN and CDR2 is SYDVKM. CDR3 size: 14 residues. In DNA form, the CDR3 reads TGTGCCAGCAGTGCCCCACGAAGCACCTATGGCTACACCTTC. This gives the protein CASSAPRSTYGYTF.

This chain links TRBV13 with TRBJ1-1; D may be TRBD1 (6 bases). This CDR3 comprises 15 residues. V lost 1 base to trimming and J lost 2 bases, with 11 bases between them. Germline CDR1 reads PRHDT; CDR2 reads FYEKMQ (reference sequence). The CDR3 coding sequence is TGTGCCAGCAGCTTAGTGGGGGCGCTTAACACTGAAGCTTTCTTT. Protein sequence: CASSLVGALNTEAFF.

This clone was seen just once. The CDR3 spells CATSRDSGLSYEQYF. In nucleotides, the CDR3 is TGTGCCACCAGCAGAGATAGCGGGCTCTCCTACGAGCAGTACTTC. The chain joins TRBV15 to TRBJ2-7; 7 bases match TRBD2. CDR1 and CDR2 (germline): LNHNV, YYDKDF (reference sequence). V was clipped by 0 bases and J by 0 bases; unmatched bases: 2. This CDR3 has 15 residues.

The chain links TRBV12-5 to TRBJ2-4, with 8 bases that match TRBD1. There are 19 residues in the CDR3. CDR1 is LGHNT, CDR2 FRNRAP, per germline. The V and J ends lost 2 bases and 0 bases, in that order; junction bases with no gene match: 12. The CDR3 nucleotides read TGTGCTAGTGGTTTGAGACCGGGACAGGCGGACGTAGCCAAAAACATTCAGTACTTC. Its translation: CASGLRPGQADVAKNIQYF. Full variable domain (rest looked up from reference TRBV12-5 and TRBJ2-4): DARVTQTPRHKVTEMGQEVTMRCQPILGHNTVFWYRQTMMQGLELLAYFRNRAPLDDSGMPKDRFSAEMPDATLATLKIQPSEPRDSAVYFCASGLRPGQADVAKNIQYFGAGTRLSVL.

This chain links TRBV20-1 with TRBJ2-3, with D possibly TRBD1 on 6 matching bases. V was clipped by 3 bases and J by 2 bases, with 18 bases between them. From germline, CDR1 is DFQATT and CDR2 SNEGSKA (reference sequence). CDR3 length: 16 amino acids. In nucleotides, the CDR3 is TGCAGTGCTAGTGCCTGGGGGCAGGCGAACACAGATACGCAGTATTTT. Its protein is CSASAWGQANTDTQYF.

The chain joins TRBV7-8 to TRBJ2-1, with D perhaps TRBD2 (5 bases). Germline lookup yields CDR1 SGHVS and CDR2 FQNEAQ. The CDR3 sequence is 13 residues long. V lost 2 bases and J lost 7, with 9 bases in between. CDR3 nucleotides: TGTGCCAGCAGCTTATTACGAGGGAATGAGCAGTTCTTC. It codes for CASSLLRGNEQFF.

This rearrangement joins TRBV20-1 to TRBJ1-2; D is unresolved. Germline CDR1 and CDR2: DFQATT and SNEGSKA (reference sequence). The CDR3 spans 14 residues. The ends were cut back, 3 bases at V and 2 bases at J, with 13 bases in the middle. CDR3 in DNA: TGCAGTGCTAGTGCGGGGTCCCTAAACTATGGCTACACCTTC. Encoded protein: CSASAGSLNYGYTF.

The V gene is TRBV30, the J gene TRBJ1-5; D gene uncertain. The CDR3 has 14 residues. Germline CDR1 and CDR2: GTSNPN and SVGIG (reference sequence). With 0 bases removed from V and 3 bases from J, the gap between germline ends came to 9 bases. The CDR3, as DNA: TGTGCCTGGAGTGTGGCCTCCAACAATCAGCCCCAGCATTTT. Amino acids: CAWSVASNNQPQHF.

This clone was picked up one time. In DNA, the CDR3 is TGTGCCAGCAGCCAGGGGGGTTTGCAGACCCAGTACTTC. Its translation is CASSQGGLQTQYF. The chain joins TRBV3-1 (or the pseudogene TRBV3-2) to TRBJ2-5, with a possible D match to TRBD2 (6 bases). CDR1 and CDR2 (germline): LGHDT, YNNKEL (reference sequence). Trimming removed 3 bases from V and 6 bases from J, with 11 bases in between. The CDR3 covers 13 residues.

The chain couples TRBV10-2 to TRBJ1-2, with D tentatively TRBD1 (6 bases). Germline CDR1 and CDR2: WSHSY and SAAADI. V was trimmed by 8 bases and J by 5 bases, leaving 18 bases between them. The length of the CDR3 is 14 residues. CDR3 in amino acids: CASGEGGPQYGYTF. CDR3 sequence (DNA): TGCGCCAGCGGGGAGGGGGGGCCCCAGTATGGCTACACCTTC.

The chain couples TRBV24-1 to TRBJ1-2; maybe TRBD1 (5 bases). Per the germline V gene, CDR1 is KGHDR and CDR2 is SFDVKD. The CDR3 totals 13 residues. With 1 base removed from V and 5 bases from J, the gap between germline ends came to 7 bases. DNA for the CDR3: TGTGCCACCAGTGATTTCCAGGGTTATGGCTACACCTTC. This sequence encodes CATSDFQGYGYTF.

The chain combines TRBV3-1 (or the pseudogene TRBV3-2) with TRBJ2-7, with D perhaps TRBD2 (6 bases). The V and J ends lost 5 bases and 6 bases respectively, with 14 bases between them. The CDR3 extends over 13 amino acids. The V gene's germline CDR1 is LGHDT and CDR2 YNNKEL (reference sequence). In nucleotides, the CDR3 is TGTGCCAGCAGCAATAGGGACTTCTCCGAGCAGTACTTC. Translated: CASSNRDFSEQYF.

This chain connects TRBV5-5 to TRBJ2-7; tentative D call: TRBD1 (6 bases). V was pared by 6 bases and J by 0 bases, with 13 bases between. Germline V gene data show CDR1 as SGHKS and CDR2 as YYEKEE (reference sequence). CDR3 length: 14 residues. The CDR3 region is CASTDRPHSYEQYF. The CDR3 DNA reads TGTGCCAGCACAGACAGGCCACACTCCTACGAGCAGTACTTC.

The genes are TRBV15 and TRBJ2-7; TRBD1 might be the D (5 bases). CDR1 and CDR2 (germline): LNHNV, YYDKDF (reference sequence). CDR3 length equals 13 residues. V was clipped by 3 bases and J by 6 bases, with 12 bases between them. The CDR3 DNA follows: TGTGCCACCAGCAGCGACCAGGGATCCGAGCAGTACTTC. It translates to CATSSDQGSEQYF.

This sequence joins TRBV4-1 and TRBJ2-1; TRBD2 agrees at 9 bases. CDR1 and CDR2 from the germline V gene are MGHRA and YSYEKL. V gave up 4 bases and J gave up 3 bases; unmatched junction bases: 4. The CDR3 contains 15 residues. CDR3 region: CASSRLAGLYNEQFF. The DNA of the CDR3 is TGCGCCAGCAGCCGTCTAGCGGGACTCTACAATGAGCAGTTCTTC.

V is TRBV21-1 and J is TRBJ1-1; TRBD1 was called by the table and not checked on the DNA. TRBV21-1 is listed as a pseudogene. This CDR3 region has 16 residues. The CDR3 nucleotides are TGTGCCAGCAGGAGTCTCCTGACAGCCCAGAACACTGAAGCTTTCTTT. This codes for CASRSLLTAQNTEAFF.

This rearrangement joins TRBV10-2 to TRBJ2-2, with 12 bases fitting TRBD2. The CDR3 is 15 residues long. With 4 bases clipped from V and 6 bases from J, the junction kept 3 bases outside the gene matches. Looked up from germline, CDR1 is WSHSY and CDR2 is SAAADI. CDR3: CASSGTSGGSGELFF. In DNA form, the CDR3 reads TGCGCCAGCAGTGGCACTAGCGGGGGGTCCGGGGAGCTGTTTTTT.

This chain uses TRBV6-5 with TRBJ1-2; D unresolved. The CDR3 runs 13 residues. Germline V lookup: CDR1 MNHEY, CDR2 SVGAGI. V was pared by 6 bases and J by 2 bases, with 10 bases between. CDR3 in amino acids: CASRPTENYGYTF. The CDR3 DNA sequence: TGTGCCAGCAGACCCACAGAAAACTATGGCTACACCTTC.

V and J are TRBV2 and TRBJ2-6; 8 bases map to TRBD1. The ends lost 5 bases at V and 0 bases at J; junction bases unmatched: 3. This CDR3 contains 16 residues. Germline V lookup: CDR1 SNHLY, CDR2 FYNNEI. This chain's CDR3 is CASSRDRSSGANVLTF. The CDR3 bases are TGTGCCAGCAGTCGGGACAGGAGCTCTGGGGCCAACGTCCTGACTTTC.

The genes are TRBV6-5 and TRBJ1-1; the match to TRBD1 covers 7 bases. This CDR3 spans 15 amino acids. Germline lookup yields CDR1 MNHEY and CDR2 SVGAGI. V trimming: 4 bases; J trimming: 3 bases; junction bases outside the gene matches: 8. The CDR3 region has the DNA TGTGCCAGCAGTTTAACAGGGGCGCAACACACTGAAGCTTTCTTT. Protein sequence: CASSLTGAQHTEAFF.

This chain links TRBV11-2 with TRBJ2-7; D might be TRBD2 (6 bases). Between the trimmed V and J ends, which lost 1 base and 1 base, there was a span of 11 bases. This CDR3 is built from 15 residues. Germline V gene data show CDR1 as SGHAT and CDR2 as FQNNGV. The CDR3, as DNA: TGTGCCAGCAGCTTAGCTGCGGGGCCTTCCTACGAGCAGTACTTC. It encodes CASSLAAGPSYEQYF.

The chain combines TRBV10-2 with TRBJ1-2, with a possible D match to TRBD1 (6 bases). This CDR3 is 13 amino acids long. With 6 bases removed from V and 4 bases from J, the gap between germline ends came to 12 bases. Germline V gene data show CDR1 as WSHSY and CDR2 as SAAADI. The CDR3 protein is CASSVGGGYGYTF. DNA for the CDR3: TGCGCCAGCAGCGTAGGGGGGGGCTATGGCTACACCTTC.

The CDR3 loop reads CASSLRTGHNEQFF. The CDR3 DNA reads TGTGCCAGCAGCTTAAGGACAGGGCACAATGAGCAGTTCTTC. This sequence joins TRBV5-4 and TRBJ2-1; 8 bases are a match to TRBD1. The CDR3 has 14 residues. The V gene end was trimmed by 2 bases and the J gene end by 5 bases; junction bases not matched to a gene: 3. The germline gives CDR1 SGHNT, CDR2 YYREEE (reference sequence). Filled out from reference TRBV5-4 and TRBJ2-1, the complete variable domain reads ETGVTQSPTHLIKTRGQQVTLRCSSQSGHNTVSWYQQALGQGPQFIFQYYREEENGRGNFPPRFSGLQFPNYSSELNVNALELDDSALYLCASSLRTGHNEQFFGPGTRLTVL.